What follows are 3 T cell receptor beta chains derived from one specimen sequenced in a study of control samples from healthy donors and cancer patients. Profiling relied on immunoSEQ multiplex PCR, and the TCRdb table lists in-frame clones only, not all of them. The data contain about 120,000 clones, 80% to 90% of them singletons. Sample: PBMCs. These receptors were obtained from a woman aged 45-65 years with colorectal cancer.

V gene TRBV28 combines with J gene TRBJ1-1, with D perhaps matching TRBD1 (5 bases). The CDR3 has 16 residues. V lost 2 bases and J lost 1, with 14 bases in between. Germline V gives CDR1 MDHEN, CDR2 SYDVKM. The CDR3 reads CASSLRFGTANTEAFF. DNA for the CDR3: TGTGCCAGCAGTTTACGATTCGGGACGGCGAACACTGAAGCTTTCTTT. Using reference TRBV28 and TRBJ1-1 for the parts outside the CDR3, the full variable domain is DVKVTQSSRYLVKRTGEKVFLECVQDMDHENMFWYRQDPGLGLRLIYFSYDVKMKEKGDIPEGYSVSREKKERFSLILESASTNQTSMYLCASSLRFGTANTEAFFGQGTRLTVV.

The genes are TRBV6-1 and TRBJ2-6; no clear D gene. This CDR3 has 19 residues. The germline V gene encodes CDR1 MNHNS and CDR2 SASEGT. Trimming pared 2 bases from V and 0 bases from J, leaving 17 bases between. CDR3 region: CASSERQVFHVSGANVLTF. In nucleotides, the CDR3 is TGTGCCAGCAGTGAAAGGCAGGTCTTTCACGTCTCTGGGGCCAACGTCCTGACTTTC.

The chain uses TRBV24-1 and TRBJ2-5; 9 bases map to TRBD1. CDR1 and CDR2 (germline): KGHDR, SFDVKD. V shed 1 base and J 5 bases; nucleotides not matched to a gene: 4. CDR3 length: 15 amino acids. CDR3 sequence: CATSDFTGGYETQYF. For the CDR3, the DNA is TGTGCCACCAGTGATTTTACAGGGGGCTATGAGACCCAGTACTTC.